The 20 T cell receptor beta chains below come from one sample, sequenced in a study of blood T cell repertoires in COVID-19. Using immunoSEQ multiplex PCR, the repertoire was profiled, and TCRdb retains in-frame clones only, with some absent. This sample has some 70,000 clones, with more than 65% found just once. Sequenced material: peripheral blood. These receptors were taken from a woman between 50 and 59 years old with acute or convalescent COVID-19.

The chain uses TRBV2 and TRBJ1-2; 7 bases are shared with TRBD1. The CDR3 contains 14 residues. With 6 bases clipped from V and 1 base from J, the junction kept 5 bases outside the gene matches. The germline V gene encodes CDR1 SNHLY and CDR2 FYNNEI. The CDR3 DNA reads TGTGCCAGCAGGACAGGGTTGAATAACTATGGCTACACCTTC. This gives the protein CASRTGLNNYGYTF. The full variable domain, in which reference TRBV2 and TRBJ1-2 provide the parts outside the CDR3, is EPEVTQTPSHQVTQMGQEVILRCVPISNHLYFYWYRQILGQKVEFLVSFYNNEISEKSEIFDDQFSVERPDGSNFTLKIRSTKLEDSAMYFCASRTGLNNYGYTFGSGTRLTVV.

The chain employs TRBV3-1 (or the pseudogene TRBV3-2) and TRBJ2-7; D gene ambiguous. V was cut by 4 bases and J by 1 base, with 8 bases left in between. CDR3 size: 13 residues. Germline lookup yields CDR1 LGHDT and CDR2 YNNKEL (reference sequence). CDR3 sequence (DNA): TGTGCCAGCAGCCGTCTCGGGTCCTACGAGCAGTACTTC. As protein: CASSRLGSYEQYF.

This chain uses TRBV2 with TRBJ1-1; D gene ambiguous. Germline CDR1 reads SNHLY; CDR2 reads FYNNEI. The V end lost 4 bases, the J end lost 4 bases, and 10 bases lay between the germline ends. There are 13 residues in the CDR3. Here the CDR3 DNA reads TGTGCCAGCAGTGGGCCTCGGGGCACTGAAGCTTTCTTT. It encodes CASSGPRGTEAFF. The variable domain in full, with the rest retrieved from reference TRBV2 and TRBJ1-1, is EPEVTQTPSHQVTQMGQEVILRCVPISNHLYFYWYRQILGQKVEFLVSFYNNEISEKSEIFDDQFSVERPDGSNFTLKIRSTKLEDSAMYFCASSGPRGTEAFFGQGTRLTVV.

V and J are TRBV29-1 and TRBJ2-1; 9 bases agree with TRBD2. CDR3 length: 16 amino acids. Losses at the gene ends were 0 bases for V and 8 bases for J; bases not matched to a gene: 11. CDR1 is SQVTM and CDR2 is ANQGSEA in the germline V gene. This chain's CDR3 is CSVEDGGSGSLDEQFF. CDR3 DNA: TGCAGCGTTGAAGATGGGGGTAGCGGGAGCTTGGATGAGCAGTTCTTC.

In its sample, this clone was seen a few times. The chain is built from TRBV19 and TRBJ1-1; tentative D call: TRBD1 (6 bases). Trimming shortened V by 1 base and J by 1 base, and 10 bases separated the two germline ends. CDR1 LNHDA and CDR2 SQIVND come from the germline V gene (reference sequence). This CDR3 has 15 residues. The CDR3 DNA is TGTGCCAGTAGTATAGTGGACAGAGAGAACACTGAAGCTTTCTTT. Translating it yields CASSIVDRENTEAFF.

The chain uses TRBV12-3 or TRBV12-4 and TRBJ2-7; a possible D gene is TRBD2 (5 bases). V lost 5 bases to trimming and J lost 5 bases, with 13 bases between them. CDR3 length: 13 amino acids. The CDR3 sequence: CASSTHPGNEQYF. The CDR3 nucleotides read TGTGCCAGCAGTACACACCCGGGGAACGAGCAGTACTTC.

The chain links TRBV6-6 to TRBJ2-7; the match to TRBD1 covers 11 bases. V lost 6 bases and J lost 7; bases outside the gene matches: 5. Germline V gene data show CDR1 as MNHNY and CDR2 as SVGAGI (reference sequence). The CDR3 extends over 13 amino acids. CDR3 sequence: CASSRDRGFEQYF. CDR3 nucleotides: TGTGCCAGCAGCCGGGACAGGGGGTTTGAGCAGTACTTC.

The V call is TRBV18, the J call TRBJ1-1; TRBD1 matches 11 bases. Germline V gene lookup returns CDR1 KGHSH and CDR2 LQKENI. Unmatched junction bases numbered 6, after V lost 4 bases and J lost 5 bases. The CDR3 contains 15 residues. This chain's CDR3 is CASSLSGTGGTEAFF. CDR3 DNA sequence: TGTGCCAGCTCACTATCCGGGACAGGGGGGACTGAAGCTTTCTTT.

The CDR3: CASSLGLGQAYEQYF. CDR3 in DNA: TGTGCCAGCAGCTTGGGGCTCGGACAGGCCTACGAGCAGTACTTC. This chain joins TRBV5-4 and TRBJ2-7, with 7 bases identical to TRBD1. V trimming: 0 bases; J trimming: 2 bases; junction bases outside the gene matches: 5. CDR1 is SGHNT and CDR2 is YYREEE in the germline V gene (reference sequence). This CDR3 is 15 amino acids long. Full variable domain (remainder filled in from reference TRBV5-4 and TRBJ2-7): ETGVTQSPTHLIKTRGQQVTLRCSSQSGHNTVSWYQQALGQGPQFIFQYYREEENGRGNFPPRFSGLQFPNYSSELNVNALELDDSALYLCASSLGLGQAYEQYFGPGTRLTVT.

V is TRBV6-8 and J is TRBJ1-5; no definite D call. CDR1 and CDR2 (germline): MNHGY, SAAAGT. The CDR3 length is 16 residues. V lost 0 bases and J 2 bases, leaving 11 bases between the germline ends. The CDR3 region has the DNA TGTGCCAGCAGTTACTCGATACCAGGCGGCAATCAGCCCCAGCATTTT. Its translation: CASSYSIPGGNQPQHF.

V gene TRBV7-9 combines with J gene TRBJ2-4; no clear D. In germline, CDR1 is SEHNR, CDR2 FQNEAQ (reference sequence). This CDR3 contains 12 residues. The germline V and J ends were trimmed by 1 base and 9 bases, with 7 bases remaining between them. CDR3: CASSLDAGIQYF. CDR3 coding DNA: TGTGCCAGCAGCTTAGATGCAGGCATTCAGTACTTC.

This clone turned up a few times. This chain connects TRBV7-8 to TRBJ2-4; TRBD1 matches at 7 bases. This CDR3 is 13 amino acids long. V lost 5 bases to trimming and J lost 8 bases; unmatched junction nucleotides: 6. Germline CDR1 SGHVS, CDR2 FQNEAQ. CDR3 sequence reads: CASSQGQGDIQYF. The CDR3 nucleotides read TGTGCCAGCAGCCAAGGCCAGGGGGACATTCAGTACTTC.

The rearrangement uses TRBV18 and TRBJ2-2, with 15 bases identical to TRBD2. V shed 2 bases and J 1 base; nucleotides not matched to a gene: 8. Per germline, CDR1 KGHSH and CDR2 LQKENI. The CDR3 has 20 residues. In DNA form, the CDR3 reads TGTGCCAGCTCACCAGACCCGGGACTAGCGGGAGGCCAGAACACCGGGGAGCTGTTTTTT. It is translated as CASSPDPGLAGGQNTGELFF.

This sequence joins TRBV10-3 and TRBJ2-2, with 8 bases identical to TRBD1. CDR3 length equals 14 residues. Germline CDR1 and CDR2: ENHRY and SYGVKD. V dropped 7 bases and J dropped 7; count of bases not matched to a gene: 8. CDR3 DNA sequence: TGTGCCATCAACCCGACAGGGGCGAACGGGGAGCTGTTTTTT. Its protein is CAINPTGANGELFF.

Written as DNA, the CDR3 is TGTGCCACCACCTCCTTGACTAGCGGGAGGGAAGATGAGCAGTTCTTC. Translated, it gives CATTSLTSGREDEQFF. The chain links TRBV11-3 to TRBJ2-1, with TRBD2 identical over 14 bases. V trimming: 10 bases; J trimming: 8 bases; junction bases outside the gene matches: 13. Germline values: CDR1 SGHNT, CDR2 YENEEA. The CDR3 totals 16 residues.

This chain uses TRBV29-1 with TRBJ1-2, with a possible D match to TRBD1 (5 bases). Germline assignment: CDR1 SQVTM and CDR2 ANQGSEA. This CDR3 contains 15 residues. The V gene lost 2 bases and the J gene lost 8 bases, with 21 bases spanning the gap. CDR3 sequence reads: CSVEYRQSQAWGYTF. DNA of the CDR3: TGCAGCGTTGAATACCGACAGTCCCAGGCGTGGGGCTACACCTTC.

This sequence joins TRBV18 and TRBJ2-1, with TRBD2 matching over 13 bases. This CDR3 comprises 16 residues. The V segment lost 3 bases and the J segment 10 bases; nucleotides outside the gene matches: 9. Germline lookup yields CDR1 KGHSH and CDR2 LQKENI. The CDR3 here is CASSPGLAGNHLEQFF. The CDR3 coding sequence is TGTGCCAGCTCACCGGGACTAGCGGGAAACCACCTGGAGCAGTTCTTC.

V and J are TRBV19 and TRBJ2-1; D perhaps matches TRBD2 (7 bases). The CDR3 is 13 amino acids. Trimming took 5 bases from V and 9 from J, leaving 14 bases between them. CDR1 LNHDA and CDR2 SQIVND come from the germline V gene (reference sequence). The CDR3 loop reads CASSGGAGFEQFF. In DNA, the CDR3 is TGTGCCAGTAGTGGGGGGGCGGGGTTTGAGCAGTTCTTC.

This clone has more than one count but fewer than ten. The rearrangement joins TRBV30 to TRBJ2-1; 8 bases align to TRBD2. Trimming cost V 1 base and J 4 bases; bases outside gene matches: 9. Germline V gives CDR1 GTSNPN, CDR2 SVGIG (reference sequence). The CDR3 runs to 16 residues. The CDR3 region is CAWSGRGGPQYNEQFF. The CDR3 DNA follows: TGTGCCTGGAGTGGACGGGGGGGCCCACAATACAATGAGCAGTTCTTC.

This chain joins TRBV28 and TRBJ1-5; unclear D gene. The V and J ends lost 3 bases and 6 bases respectively, with 12 bases between them. The CDR3 contains 14 residues. The germline V gene has CDR1 MDHEN and CDR2 SYDVKM. This CDR3 is CASSFEAGSQPQHF. As DNA, the CDR3 is TGTGCCAGCAGTTTTGAAGCAGGTTCTCAGCCCCAGCATTTT.